This T cell receptor beta chain was recovered during a study of blood T cell repertoires in COVID-19 (dated by TCRdb to the early 2020s). Notes on the research overall: Collaborator samples came from the United States, Italy and Spain and covered acute and convalescent phases of COVID-19. The prospective study material was composed of cDNA or gDNA derived from T cells, B-cell-depleted T cells, or PBMCs. Deeply sampled blood TCRbeta repertoires from subjects exposed to, actively infected with, or recovered from COVID-19 were included in the dataset. The repertoires were released in a freely available public database intended as a resource for research on the immune response to SARS-CoV-2. Samples were obtained from the ongoing ImmuneRACE study (first 160 participants) and from some 1,300 subjects provided by 6 global collaborators. Sample metadata almost always included a de-identified subject ID, COVID-19 status, age in years and sex. Where available, HLA class I and class II types were taken from metadata supplied by the sample provider and were not determined by assay-based typing.

Whole blood was collected in K2EDTA tubes by collaborating institutions according to the institutions' own protocols. For TCRbeta analysis, collaborators shipped samples as frozen whole blood, isolated PBMCs, or DNA extracted from either of those sample types. Note on this clone: Its recognized antigen is unknown. Per-base quality was not reported, and no clone a single base away is much larger than it.

V and J are trimmed by 1 base and 4 bases, and the gene matches miss 0 bases of the junction. The CDR3 starts with the cysteine, ends with the phenylalanine, and has 14 residues. CDR3 DNA is the only sequence kept; it has 42 bases, read in frame from the first base. The germline V gene provides CDR1 MGHRA and CDR2 YSYEKL. TCRbeta CDR3 regions were amplified from genomic DNA using the immunoSEQ Assay, a bias-controlled multiplex PCR. The original pipeline was this. Nucleated cell counts per sample were estimated from amplification of reference gene primers within the assay. Sequence reads were collapsed and filtered to measure the absolute abundance of every unique TCRbeta CDR3 rearrangement. Productive Simpson clonality was computed per sample as the square root of Simpson's diversity index over productive rearrangements. Here the immuneACCESS table is served through TCRdb, limited to in-frame sequences with V and J called. Missing clones are a known gap in these copies; in checked studies unresolved V genes cover under half, and the rest lacks a known reason. V and J calls and clone size are those listed in that table; D and trimming were worked out from the DNA. This sample gives tens of thousands of clones in total; about nine tenths of them show up just once. The ten largest make up approximately 8.1% of the sample.

What the work shows at the level of the full study, not this receptor alone: The quantity of clinical and demographic metadata differed by source and by participant and was supplied without curation.

This receptor was identified in a man older than 75 with active or convalescent COVID-19. The sequence joins TRBV4-1 to TRBJ1-3, with TRBD1 matching 8 junction bases. Source material: peripheral blood. CDR3 loop: CASSQGQGGNTIYF. The nucleotide sequence is TGCGCCAGCAGCCAAGGACAGGGGGGAAACACCATATATTTT.